Presented here are 4 T cell receptor beta chains from one specimen sequenced in a study of read filtering for tumor transcriptome and immune sequencing. From 300 to 400 ng of RNA, a library with molecular barcoded alpha/delta and beta/gamma adaptors was made. TCRdb ran MiXCR on the reads and lists one entry per CDR3 protein. This sample has under 35,000 distinct CDR3 sequences, with less than 20% found just once. The sample comprised a population of CD138-negative cells sorted from bone marrow. The receptors here all came from a donor aged 40 or older with multiple myeloma.

This clonotype showed up many times. The chain is built from TRBV4-1 and TRBJ2-1; no reliable D call. CDR3 length: 15 residues. The germline CDR1 and CDR2 sequences are MGHRA and YSYEKL. V was pared by 5 bases and J by 4 bases, with 15 bases between. DNA of the CDR3: TGCGCCAGCAGCTCCCTGCTCCCGGGTTACAATGAGCAGTTCTTC. Protein: CASSSLLPGYNEQFF.

This clonotype occurred many times. The chain carries TRBV27 and TRBJ2-1, with D perhaps TRBD2 (5 bases). This CDR3 is 14 amino acids long. Germline CDR1 reads MNHEY; CDR2 reads SMNVEV (reference sequence). The V end was cut by 0 bases, the J end by 8 bases, with 11 bases between. The CDR3 spells CASSLSLAGDEQFF. CDR3 nucleotide sequence: TGTGCCAGCAGTTTATCGCTGGCGGGTGATGAGCAGTTCTTC.

This clonotype was seen at least ten times. This chain uses TRBV5-1 with TRBJ2-2, with TRBD1 matching over 9 bases. The J segment lost 3 bases and the V segment lost 0 bases, leaving 3 bases of the junction unmatched. The germline V gene encodes CDR1 SGHRS and CDR2 YFSETQ. The CDR3 sequence is 16 residues long. Here the CDR3 DNA reads TGCGCCAGCAGCTTGGACAGGGGGCTACACACCGGGGAGCTGTTTTTT. It specifies CASSLDRGLHTGELFF.

The rearrangement joins TRBV7-2 to TRBJ2-3, with no clear D. This CDR3 has 12 amino acids. V was clipped by 5 bases and J by 6 bases, with 9 bases between them. Germline V CDR1 and CDR2: SGHTA, FQGNSA. The CDR3 loop reads CASSPIGDTQYF. CDR3 in DNA: TGTGCCAGCAGCCCAATAGGGGATACGCAGTATTTT.